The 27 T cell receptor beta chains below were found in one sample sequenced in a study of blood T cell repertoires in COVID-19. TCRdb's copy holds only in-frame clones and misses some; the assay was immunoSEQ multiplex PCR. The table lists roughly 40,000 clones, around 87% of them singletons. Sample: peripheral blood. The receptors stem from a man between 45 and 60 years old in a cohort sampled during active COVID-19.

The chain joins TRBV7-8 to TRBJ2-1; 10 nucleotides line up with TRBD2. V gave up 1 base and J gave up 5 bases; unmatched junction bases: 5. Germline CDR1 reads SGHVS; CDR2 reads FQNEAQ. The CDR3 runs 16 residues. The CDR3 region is CASSLGWTSGNNEQFF. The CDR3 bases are TGTGCCAGCAGCTTAGGATGGACTAGCGGAAACAATGAGCAGTTCTTC.

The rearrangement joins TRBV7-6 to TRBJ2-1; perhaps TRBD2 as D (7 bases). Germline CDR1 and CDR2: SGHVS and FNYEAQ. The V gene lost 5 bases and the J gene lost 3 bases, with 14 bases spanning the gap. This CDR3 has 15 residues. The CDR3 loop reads CASSTWGGGYNEQFF. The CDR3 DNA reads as TGTGCCAGCAGCACCTGGGGAGGGGGCTACAATGAGCAGTTCTTC. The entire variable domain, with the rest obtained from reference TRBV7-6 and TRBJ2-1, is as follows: GAGVSQSPRYKVTKRGQDVALRCDPISGHVSLYWYRQALGQGPEFLTYFNYEAQQDKSGLPNDRFSAERPEGSISTLTIQRTEQRDSAMYRCASSTWGGGYNEQFFGPGTRLTVL.

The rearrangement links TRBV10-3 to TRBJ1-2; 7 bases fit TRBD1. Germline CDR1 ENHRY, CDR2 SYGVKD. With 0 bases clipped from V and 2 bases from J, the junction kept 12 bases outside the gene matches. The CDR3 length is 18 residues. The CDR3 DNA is TGTGCCATCAGTGAGTCGAGACAGGGCCCCCCTACCAACTATGGCTACACCTTC. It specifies CAISESRQGPPTNYGYTF.

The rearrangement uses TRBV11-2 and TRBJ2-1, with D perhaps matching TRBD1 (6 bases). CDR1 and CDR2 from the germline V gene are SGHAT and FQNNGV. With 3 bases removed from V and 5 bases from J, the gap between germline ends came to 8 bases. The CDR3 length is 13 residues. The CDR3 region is CASSFGQNNEQFF. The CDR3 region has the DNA TGTGCCAGCAGCTTCGGACAGAACAATGAGCAGTTCTTC.

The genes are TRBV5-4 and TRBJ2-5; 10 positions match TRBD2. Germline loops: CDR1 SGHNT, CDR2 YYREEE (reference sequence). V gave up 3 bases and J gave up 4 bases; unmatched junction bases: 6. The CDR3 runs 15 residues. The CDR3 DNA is TGTGCCAGCAGCTGGTCTAGCGGGGGAGGAGAGACCCAGTACTTC. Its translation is CASSWSSGGGETQYF.

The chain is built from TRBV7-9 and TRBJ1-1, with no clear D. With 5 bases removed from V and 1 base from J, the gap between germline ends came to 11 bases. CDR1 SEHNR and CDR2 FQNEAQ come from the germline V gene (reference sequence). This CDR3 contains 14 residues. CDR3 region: CASSPLHTNTEAFF. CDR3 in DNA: TGTGCCAGCAGCCCATTACACACGAACACTGAAGCTTTCTTT.

The CDR3 nucleotides are TGTGCCAGCAGCGGAGGGGAGGGTCGGAATTCACCCCTCCACTTT. Translation gives CASSGGEGRNSPLHF. This chain links TRBV9 with TRBJ1-6; perhaps TRBD1 as D (5 bases). In germline, CDR1 is SGDLS, CDR2 YYNGEE. CDR3 length equals 15 residues. V was cut by 3 bases and J by 7 bases, with 14 bases left in between.

DNA of the CDR3: TGTGCCAGCAGACCAACTAGCGGGAGGGCTGAGACCCAGTACTTC. This translates into CASRPTSGRAETQYF. This sequence joins TRBV7-2 and TRBJ2-5; 13 positions match TRBD2. There are 15 residues in the CDR3. V gave up 6 bases and J gave up 5 bases; unmatched junction bases: 6. CDR1 and CDR2 (germline): SGHTA, FQGNSA.

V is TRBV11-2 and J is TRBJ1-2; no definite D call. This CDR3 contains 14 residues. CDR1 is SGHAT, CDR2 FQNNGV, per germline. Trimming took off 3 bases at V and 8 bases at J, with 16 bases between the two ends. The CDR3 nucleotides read TGTGCCAGCAGCTTGAATAGTATCTCGATGGGCTACACCTTC. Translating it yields CASSLNSISMGYTF.

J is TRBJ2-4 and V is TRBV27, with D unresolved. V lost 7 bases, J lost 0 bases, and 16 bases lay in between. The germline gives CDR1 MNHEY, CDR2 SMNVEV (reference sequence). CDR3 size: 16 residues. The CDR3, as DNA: TGTGCCAGCACTGCGGCTGCCGACCTAGCCAAAAACATTCAGTACTTC. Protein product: CASTAAADLAKNIQYF.

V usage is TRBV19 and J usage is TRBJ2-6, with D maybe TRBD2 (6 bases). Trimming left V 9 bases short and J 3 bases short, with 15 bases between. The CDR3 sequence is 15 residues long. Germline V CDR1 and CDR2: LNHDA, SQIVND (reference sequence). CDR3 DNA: TGTGCCAGCTCGGGACTGCGAGGTGGGGCCAACGTCCTGACTTTC. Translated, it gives CASSGLRGGANVLTF.

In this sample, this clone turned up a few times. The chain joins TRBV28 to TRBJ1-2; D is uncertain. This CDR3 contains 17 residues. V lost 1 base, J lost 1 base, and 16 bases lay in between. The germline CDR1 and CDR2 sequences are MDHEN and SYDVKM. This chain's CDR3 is CASSLSVFGEDNYGYTF. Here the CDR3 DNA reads TGTGCCAGCAGTTTATCAGTTTTCGGCGAGGATAACTATGGCTACACCTTC.

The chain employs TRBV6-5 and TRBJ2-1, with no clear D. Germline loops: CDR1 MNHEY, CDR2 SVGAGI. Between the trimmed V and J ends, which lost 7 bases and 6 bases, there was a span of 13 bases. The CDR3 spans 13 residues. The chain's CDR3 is CASTLVATNEQFF. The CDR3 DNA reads TGTGCCAGCACCCTCGTGGCAACCAATGAGCAGTTCTTC.

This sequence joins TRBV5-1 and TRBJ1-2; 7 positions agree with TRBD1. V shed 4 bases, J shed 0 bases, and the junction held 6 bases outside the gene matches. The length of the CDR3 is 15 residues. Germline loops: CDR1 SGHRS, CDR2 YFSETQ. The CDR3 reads CASSPGDSANYGYTF. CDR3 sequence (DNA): TGCGCCAGCAGCCCGGGGGACAGCGCTAACTATGGCTACACCTTC.

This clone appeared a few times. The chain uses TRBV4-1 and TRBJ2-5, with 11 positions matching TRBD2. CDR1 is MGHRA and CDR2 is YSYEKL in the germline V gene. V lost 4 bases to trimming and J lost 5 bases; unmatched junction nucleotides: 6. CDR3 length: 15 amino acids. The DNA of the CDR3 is TGCGCCAGCAGCCCCGTAGCGGGGGGGACCGAGACCCAGTACTTC. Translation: CASSPVAGGTETQYF.

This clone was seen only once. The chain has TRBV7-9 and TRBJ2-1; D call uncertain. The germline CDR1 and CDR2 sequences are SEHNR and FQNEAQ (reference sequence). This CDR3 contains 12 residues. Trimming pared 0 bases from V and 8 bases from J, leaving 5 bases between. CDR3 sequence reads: CASSLAEYEQFF. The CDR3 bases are TGTGCCAGCAGCTTAGCCGAGTATGAGCAGTTCTTC.

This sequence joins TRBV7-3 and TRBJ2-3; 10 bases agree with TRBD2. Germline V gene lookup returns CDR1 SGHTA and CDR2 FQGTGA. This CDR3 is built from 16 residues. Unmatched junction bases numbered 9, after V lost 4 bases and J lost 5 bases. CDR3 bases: TGTGCCAGCAGCTGGGGAGCGGGAGGGCCGGGAGATACGCAGTATTTT. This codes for CASSWGAGGPGDTQYF.

As DNA, the CDR3 is TGCGCCAGCAGCCAAAGTGCTAGCGGGAACACCGGGGAGCTGTTTTTT. Encoded protein: CASSQSASGNTGELFF. The V and J genes are TRBV4-1 and TRBJ2-2; 7 nucleotides align to TRBD2. The CDR3 spans 16 residues. Germline trimming cut 2 bases from V and 1 base from J; bases unmatched to any gene: 4. The germline V gene encodes CDR1 MGHRA and CDR2 YSYEKL.

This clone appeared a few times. CDR3 sequence: CASIPLTGKNSPLHF. CDR3 nucleotides: TGTGCCAGCATCCCCTTGACAGGCAAAAATTCACCCCTCCACTTT. The chain recombines TRBV7-9 with TRBJ1-6, with D possibly TRBD1 on 6 matching bases. Trimming cost V 7 bases and J 7 bases, with 17 bases left between them. Germline loops: CDR1 SEHNR, CDR2 FQNEAQ (reference sequence). The CDR3 runs to 15 residues.

The DNA of the CDR3 is TGTGCCTGGAGTCCCTGGGACTGGGGAGGCCGAGGCACAGATACGCAGTATTTT. Protein sequence: CAWSPWDWGGRGTDTQYF. The V gene is TRBV30, the J gene TRBJ2-3; D might be TRBD2 (6 bases). The ends were cut back, 2 bases at V and 1 base at J, with 22 bases in the middle. This CDR3 spans 18 amino acids. The V gene's germline CDR1 is GTSNPN and CDR2 SVGIG (reference sequence).

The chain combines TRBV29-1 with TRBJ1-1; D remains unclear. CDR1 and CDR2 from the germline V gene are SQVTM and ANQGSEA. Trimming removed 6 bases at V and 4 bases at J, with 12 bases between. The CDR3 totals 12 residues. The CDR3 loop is CSVPWSPTEAFF. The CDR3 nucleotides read TGCAGCGTACCCTGGAGTCCCACTGAAGCTTTCTTT.

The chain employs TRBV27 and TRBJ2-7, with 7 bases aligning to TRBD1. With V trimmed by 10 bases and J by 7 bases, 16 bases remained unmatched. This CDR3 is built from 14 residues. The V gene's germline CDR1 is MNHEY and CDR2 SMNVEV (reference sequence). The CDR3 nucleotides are TGTGCCACCACCTTAACCGGGACAGCAGGGGAGCAGTACTTC. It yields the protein CATTLTGTAGEQYF.

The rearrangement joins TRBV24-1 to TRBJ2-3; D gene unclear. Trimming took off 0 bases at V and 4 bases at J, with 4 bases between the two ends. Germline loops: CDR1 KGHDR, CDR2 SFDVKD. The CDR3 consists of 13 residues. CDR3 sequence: CATSDLPADTQYF. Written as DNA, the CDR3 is TGTGCCACCAGTGATTTGCCGGCAGATACGCAGTATTTT.

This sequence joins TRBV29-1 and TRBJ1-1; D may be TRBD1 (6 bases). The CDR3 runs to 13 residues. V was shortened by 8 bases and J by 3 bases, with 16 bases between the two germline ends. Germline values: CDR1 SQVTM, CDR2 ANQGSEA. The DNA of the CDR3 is TGCAGCTCCTGGACAGTTCTCGACACTGAAGCTTTCTTT. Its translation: CSSWTVLDTEAFF.

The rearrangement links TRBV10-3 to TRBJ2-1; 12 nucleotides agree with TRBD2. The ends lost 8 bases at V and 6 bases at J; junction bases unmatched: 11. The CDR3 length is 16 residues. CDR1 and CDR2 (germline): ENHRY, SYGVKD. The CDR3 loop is CAISRLAGERSNEQFF. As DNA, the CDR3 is TGTGCCATCTCGCGACTAGCGGGAGAAAGGAGCAATGAGCAGTTCTTC.

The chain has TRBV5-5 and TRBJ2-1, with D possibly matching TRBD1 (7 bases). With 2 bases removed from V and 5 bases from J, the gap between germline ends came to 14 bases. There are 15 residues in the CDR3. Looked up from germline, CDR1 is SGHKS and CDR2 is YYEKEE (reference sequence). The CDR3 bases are TGTGCCAGCAGCTTTAGGACAGGCGGGAACAATGAGCAGTTCTTC. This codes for CASSFRTGGNNEQFF.

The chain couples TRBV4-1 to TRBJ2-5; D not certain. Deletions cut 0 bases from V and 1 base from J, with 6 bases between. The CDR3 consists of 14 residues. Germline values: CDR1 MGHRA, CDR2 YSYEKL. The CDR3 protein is CASSQEVVQETQYF. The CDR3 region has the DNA TGCGCCAGCAGCCAAGAAGTAGTCCAAGAGACCCAGTACTTC.